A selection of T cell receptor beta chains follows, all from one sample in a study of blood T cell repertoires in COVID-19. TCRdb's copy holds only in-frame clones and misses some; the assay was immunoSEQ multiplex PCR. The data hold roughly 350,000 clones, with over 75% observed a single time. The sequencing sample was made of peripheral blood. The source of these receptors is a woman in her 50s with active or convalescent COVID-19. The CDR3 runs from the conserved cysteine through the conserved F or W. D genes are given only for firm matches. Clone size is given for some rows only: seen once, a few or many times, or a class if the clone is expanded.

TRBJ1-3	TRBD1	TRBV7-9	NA	CASSLGDRSSGNTIYF	TGTGCCAGCAGCTTAGGGGACAGAAGCTCTGGAAACACCATATATTTT
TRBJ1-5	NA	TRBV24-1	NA	CATSDTGSPSNQPQHF	TGTGCCACCAGTGACACAGGGTCCCCAAGCAATCAGCCCCAGCATTTT
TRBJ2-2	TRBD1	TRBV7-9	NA	CASSLLGTGDTGELFF	TGTGCCAGCAGCCTACTCGGGACAGGGGACACCGGGGAGCTGTTTTTT
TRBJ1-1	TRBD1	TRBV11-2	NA	CASSLGGGNTEAFF	TGTGCCAGCAGCCTAGGGGGCGGGAACACTGAAGCTTTCTTT
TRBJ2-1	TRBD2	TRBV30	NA	CASPLAGGDSYNEQFF	TGTGCCTCCCCCCTAGCGGGAGGAGACTCCTACAATGAGCAGTTCTTC
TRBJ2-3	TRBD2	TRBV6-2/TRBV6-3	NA	CASSLTSGGAFFEDTQYF	TGTGCCAGCAGCTTGACTAGCGGGGGGGCCTTTTTTGAAGATACGCAGTATTTT
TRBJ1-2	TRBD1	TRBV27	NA	CASRGTGNYGYTF	TGTGCCAGCCGCGGGACAGGGAACTATGGCTACACCTTC
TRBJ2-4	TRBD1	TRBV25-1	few	CASSEATGARGNIQYF	TGTGCCAGCAGTGAAGCGACAGGGGCGAGAGGAAACATTCAGTACTTC
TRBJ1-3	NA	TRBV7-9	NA	CASSLMDWGSGNTIYF	TGTGCCAGCAGCCTAATGGACTGGGGATCTGGAAACACCATATATTTT
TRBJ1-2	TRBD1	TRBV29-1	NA	CSVGPGGGGEGYTF	TGCAGCGTTGGCCCAGGGGGTGGTGGTGAGGGCTACACCTTC
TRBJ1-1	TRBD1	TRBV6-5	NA	CASSYGTGAPNTEAFF	TGTGCCAGCAGTTACGGGACAGGGGCCCCGAACACTGAAGCTTTCTTT
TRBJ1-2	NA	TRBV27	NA	CASSLGQGTYGYTF	TGTGCCAGCAGTTTAGGGCAGGGTACCTATGGCTACACCTTC
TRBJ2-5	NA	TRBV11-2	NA	CASSQGPGETQYF	TGTGCCAGCAGCCAGGGTCCTGGGGAGACCCAGTACTTC
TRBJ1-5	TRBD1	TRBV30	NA	CAWSDRDQPQHF	TGTGCCTGGAGCGACAGGGATCAGCCCCAGCATTTT
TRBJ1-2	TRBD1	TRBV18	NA	CASSGDSSFTF	TGTGCCAGCTCAGGGGACAGCTCTTTCACCTTC
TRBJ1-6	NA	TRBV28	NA	CASSFGGESSYNSPLHF	TGTGCCAGCAGTTTCGGGGGAGAGAGCTCCTATAATTCACCCCTCCACTTT
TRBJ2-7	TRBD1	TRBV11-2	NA	CASSLGTGGTYEQYF	TGTGCCAGCAGCTTGGGGACAGGGGGGACCTACGAGCAGTACTTC
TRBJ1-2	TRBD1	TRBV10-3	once	CAITGTGGVGYTF	TGTGCCATCACCGGGACAGGGGGCGTCGGCTACACCTTC
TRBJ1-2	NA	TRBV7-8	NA	CASSLELRRDGGYTF	TGTGCCAGCAGCTTAGAACTCAGGAGGGATGGTGGCTACACCTTC
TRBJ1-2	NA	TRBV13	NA	CASTHRGKALGGYTF	TGTGCCAGCACCCACCGGGGAAAGGCGCTTGGCGGCTACACCTTC
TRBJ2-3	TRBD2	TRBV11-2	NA	CASRSLSGQSTDTQYF	TGTGCCAGCAGATCTCTTAGCGGGCAAAGCACAGATACGCAGTATTTT
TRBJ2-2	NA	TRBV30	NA	CAWKTGYRELFF	TGTGCCTGGAAAACGGGGTACAGGGAGCTGTTTTTT
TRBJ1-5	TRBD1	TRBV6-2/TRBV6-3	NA	CASSYSGQGRNQPQHF	TGTGCCAGCAGTTACTCTGGACAGGGGAGAAATCAGCCCCAGCATTTT
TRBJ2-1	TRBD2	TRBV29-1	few	CSVEDWGGEQFF	TGCAGCGTTGAAGATTGGGGGGGTGAGCAGTTCTTC
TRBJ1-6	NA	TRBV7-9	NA	CASSSSGPRRSPLHF	TGTGCCAGCAGCTCGTCAGGCCCCAGAAGGTCACCCCTCCACTTT
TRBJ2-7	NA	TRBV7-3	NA	CASSFARHRQYF	TGTGCCAGCAGCTTTGCCCGACATAGGCAGTACTTC
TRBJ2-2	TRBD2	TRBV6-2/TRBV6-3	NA	CASSYSRLAGVPGELFF	TGTGCCAGCAGTTACTCTCGACTAGCGGGAGTCCCCGGGGAGCTGTTTTTT
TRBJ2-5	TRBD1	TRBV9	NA	CASSATGVRETQYF	TGTGCCAGCAGCGCCACAGGGGTGCGAGAGACCCAGTACTTC
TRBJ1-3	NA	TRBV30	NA	CAWSVGGNTIYF	TGTGCCTGGAGTGTCGGGGGAAACACCATATATTTT
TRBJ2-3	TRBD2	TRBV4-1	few	CASSQDWGGGEYTQYF	TGCGCCAGCAGCCAAGATTGGGGCGGGGGGGAGTATACGCAGTATTTT
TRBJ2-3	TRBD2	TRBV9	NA	CASSPRGDSTDTQYF	TGTGCCAGCAGCCCCCGGGGGGATAGCACAGATACGCAGTATTTT
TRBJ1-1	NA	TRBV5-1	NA	CASSLVGAREAFF	TGCGCCAGCAGCTTGGTGGGTGCCAGGGAAGCTTTCTTT
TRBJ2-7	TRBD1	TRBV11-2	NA	CASSNRDRGYEQYF	TGTGCCAGCAGCAACCGGGACAGGGGCTACGAGCAGTACTTC
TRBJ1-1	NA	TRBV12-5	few	CASVYRGTEAFF	TGTGCTAGTGTTTATAGGGGAACTGAAGCTTTCTTT
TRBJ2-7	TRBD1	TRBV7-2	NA	CASSLTGGKNYEQYF	TGTGCCAGCAGCTTAACAGGGGGTAAAAACTACGAGCAGTACTTC
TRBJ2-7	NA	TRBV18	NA	CASSPGTSYEQYF	TGTGCCAGCTCACCCGGGACAAGCTACGAGCAGTACTTC
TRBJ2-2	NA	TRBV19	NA	CASSIEANANTGELFF	TGTGCCAGTAGTATAGAAGCGAACGCGAACACCGGGGAGCTGTTTTTT
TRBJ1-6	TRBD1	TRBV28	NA	CASSPRDRGSYNSPLHF	TGTGCCAGCAGTCCCCGGGACAGGGGCTCCTATAATTCACCCCTCCACTTT
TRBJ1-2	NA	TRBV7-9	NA	CASTGGGAANYGYTF	TGTGCCAGCACCGGCGGGGGGGCTGCTAACTATGGCTACACCTTC
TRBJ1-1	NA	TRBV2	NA	CASSLARAYTEAFF	TGTGCCAGCAGCCTCGCCAGGGCGTACACTGAAGCTTTCTTT
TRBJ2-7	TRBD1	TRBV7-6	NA	CASSPGTGGTYEQYF	TGTGCCAGCAGCCCGGGGACAGGAGGTACCTACGAGCAGTACTTC
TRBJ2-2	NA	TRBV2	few	CASSEPGSTGELFF	TGTGCCAGCAGTGAACCTGGGAGCACCGGGGAGCTGTTTTTT
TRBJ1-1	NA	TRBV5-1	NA	CASSRYGLGTEAFF	TGCGCCAGCAGCAGGTACGGACTGGGGACTGAAGCTTTCTTT
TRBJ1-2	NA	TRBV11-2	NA	CASSSLGQRANYGYTF	TGTGCCAGCAGCTCATTAGGACAGAGAGCTAACTATGGCTACACCTTC